This T cell receptor beta chain derives from a study of post-analysis software for immune sequencing data. Whole-study context: The courses of disease that were included comprised relapsing-remitting, secondary progressive and progressive-relapsing multiple sclerosis. Findings and caveats of the study: Normalized Chao1 diversity was significantly reduced in patients versus controls. Four to six TRBV segments (TRBV5-6, TRBV5-1 and TRBV20-1 among them) occurred more frequently in patients than in controls.

Built from TCR beta cDNA, the libraries had unique molecular identifiers in them. T cells numbering 1 to 10 million yielded cDNA molecules that totaled roughly 500,000. TCRdb redid the calling of the PCR reads with MiXCR, one entry per CDR3 protein. The sample shows hundreds of thousands of distinct CDR3 sequences, 35% to 40% of them seen only once. In this sample, this clonotype turned up many times. Antigen: not known. The germline gives CDR1 SQVTM, CDR2 ANQGSEA. The ends lost 7 bases at V and 2 bases at J; junction bases unmatched: 16. The length of the CDR3 is 18 residues. This receptor was obtained from a girl aged 10 to 17 with multiple sclerosis. This chain links TRBV29-1 with TRBJ2-3, with 12 bases fitting TRBD2. Specimen: blood. The CDR3 sequence: CSARPYVTSGGITDTQYF. The CDR3 nucleotides are TGCAGCGCCCGTCCGTATGTTACTAGCGGGGGGATCACAGATACGCAGTATTTT.